Reported below is one T cell receptor beta chain. Its antigen remains unidentified. The data derive from a study of cytomegalovirus exposure and HLA in healthy donors. Study findings and constraints: Sequencing artifact likely explains a cluster of highly shared sequence variants. Reports state that TCR beta sequences accurately predicted most subjects' HLA-A and HLA-B alleles. V segments that were indistinguishable, TRBV6-2 and TRBV6-3 among them, were omitted from analysis.

The primer mix had 60 Vbeta and 13 Jbeta primers. Sequencing was performed with immunoSEQ multiplex PCR; in TCRdb, only in-frame clones are kept and a portion is missing. The sample contains 100,000 or so clones, 70% to 80% of which appear only once. This CDR3 has 14 residues. V gave up 6 bases and J gave up 4 bases; unmatched junction bases: 8. In germline, CDR1 is MNHEY, CDR2 SMNVEV (reference sequence). The gene calls are TRBV27 and TRBJ2-5; 7 bases map to TRBD2. The TCR sequence derives from a female donor in good health and CMV-seropositive. Sequencing used PBMCs. The CDR3 spells CASSPTWGGETQYF. Here the CDR3 DNA reads TGTGCCAGCAGCCCCACCTGGGGGGGAGAGACCCAGTACTTC.